This T cell receptor (beta chain) was found in a study of Ad26.COV2.S vaccination and SARS-CoV-2 variants (dated by TCRdb to 2020 to 2022). Study-wide context: Vaccine-arm donors came from COV1001, a multicentre, randomized, double-blind, placebo-controlled phase I-IIa trial of Ad26.COV2.S in healthy adults. A total of 32 samples were included in the TCR-sequenced set, comprising around 19 Ad26.COV2.S vaccine recipients, 5 placebo recipients and 8 SARS-CoV-2 convalescent individuals. Investigators remained blinded to trial group allocation during experiments and outcome assessment. Trial participants were randomized into five groups of five: low-dose or high-dose Ad26.COV2.S given once or twice, or placebo on both occasions. The specificity and breadth of SARS-CoV-2-reactive T cell receptors after Ad26.COV2.S vaccination were assessed by TCRbeta repertoire sequencing. Ad26.COV2.S was administered intramuscularly at a dose of 5x10^10 or 1x10^11 viral particles, either as one shot or as two shots given 56 days apart. Points the paper makes about the study in general: Non-spike TCR breadth was comparable between vaccine and placebo recipients, consistent with the vaccine containing only spike. Spike-specific TCR breadth was higher in Ad26.COV2.S recipients than in placebo recipients (P = 0.0014). Comparing responses between vaccine doses or regimens was not something the study was powered to do. The authors noted that total T cell responses may have been underestimated by the TCR breadth and depth analyses. After vaccination, substantial breadth of spike-specific CD8+ and CD4+ T cell responses was reported.

In its sample, this clone was seen once. Its antigen is still unknown. Per-base qualities were not stored, and no clone one base away is much larger. The germline V gene gives CDR1 as SGHRS and CDR2 as YFSETQ. The germline V end is reduced by 4 bases and the J end by 6 bases; junction bases left unmatched: 19. Counted from cysteine to phenylalanine, this CDR3 has 17 amino acids. The only DNA kept is the CDR3, 51 bases in frame from the first base. TCRbeta CDR3 regions were sequenced with the immunoSEQ Assay. After extraction, genomic DNA underwent amplification by bias-controlled multiplex PCR, followed by high-throughput sequencing. On the study's bioinformatics: To quantify the absolute abundance of every unique TCRbeta CDR3 region, sequences were collapsed and filtered. Usable DNA was measured by amplifying reference genes present in all nucleated cells, and TCRbeta template counts were normalized to that usable DNA to estimate T cell fraction. Repertoire TCRs were annotated as SARS-CoV-2-specific by exact matching of V gene, CDR3 amino acid sequence and J gene to a known reactive TCR set. The reference SARS-CoV-2 TCR set came from MIRA and was filtered for enrichment in COVID-19-positive ImmuneCODE repertoires, removing public or cross-reactive TCRs. Drawing on the MIRA antigens, annotated TCRs were analysed further at the level of specific ORF or position within ORF. Breadth was defined as the number of annotated unique rearrangements divided by the total number of unique productive rearrangements, and depth was defined as the summed frequency of the annotated unique rearrangements. Group comparisons of TCR breadth used two-sided Wilcoxon rank-sum tests. In its TCRdb copy, this immuneACCESS table keeps in-frame sequences only and misses some clones. Where compared with another copy, unresolved V genes explain less than half of these, and the others have no known cause. Clone size and the V and J calls come from that table; the DNA yielded D and trimming. The sample contains 440,000 or so clones, about 92% of them found a single time. The leading ten clones occupy 1.5% to 2% of the sample.

Sample treatment or condition, as interpreted from the label and publication: some 20 received Ad26.COV2.S at low or high dose, single or two shots; about 5 received placebo; per-sample allocation not given. For vaccine and placebo recipients, the sequenced repertoires came from samples collected on day 63 after the first injection. In Cohort 1b, fewer than 30 adults aged 18-55 years were enrolled at a single site in Boston, USA, between 29 July and 7 August 2020. Ad26.COV2.S consisted of a replication-incompetent adenovirus type 26 vector by which a prefusion-stabilized SARS-CoV-2 spike protein from the original Wuhan strain was expressed.

The receptor comes from a person between 18 and 59 years old who received the Ad26.COV2.S COVID-19 vaccine or a placebo. The chain uses TRBV5-1 and TRBJ2-7, with 7 central nucleotides matching TRBD1. Here the sequenced sample was peripheral blood, taken in a trial of Ad26.COV2.S vaccine versus placebo. The DNA sequence is given as TGCGCCAGCAGCGTAATCCCAGACAGGGCCGTCCCCGGCGAGCAGTACTTC. Its protein is CASSVIPDRAVPGEQYF.